This T cell receptor beta chain was sequenced for a study of radiotherapy plus CTLA-4 blockade in lung cancer. Study-wide findings and caveats: The best prediction of response reportedly came from early blood T cell clone dynamics, with interferon-beta.

Clones were sequenced by immunoSEQ multiplex PCR, and TCRdb holds only the in-frame ones, with some missing. This sample has around 77,000 clones, with roughly 70% found just once. Turning to this clone: Antigen unknown.

Those patients who had chemo-refractory metastatic non-small-cell lung cancer were given focal radiation along with CTLA-4 blockade through ipilimumab. There are 17 residues in the CDR3. V was shortened by 4 bases and J by 0 bases, with 16 bases between the two germline ends. The germline V gene encodes CDR1 SGHVS and CDR2 FQNEAQ. The TCR sequence derives from a human donor with non-small cell lung cancer whose response to radiotherapy plus ipilimumab could not be evaluated. The source was peripheral blood, collected from a patient treated with radiotherapy plus ipilimumab. The chain has TRBV7-8 and TRBJ1-3, with D possibly being TRBD1 (5 bases). The CDR3 DNA sequence: TGTGCCAGCAGCTCAGCGGGACGGGGGAGCTCTGGAAACACCATATATTTT. This sequence encodes CASSSAGRGSSGNTIYF.